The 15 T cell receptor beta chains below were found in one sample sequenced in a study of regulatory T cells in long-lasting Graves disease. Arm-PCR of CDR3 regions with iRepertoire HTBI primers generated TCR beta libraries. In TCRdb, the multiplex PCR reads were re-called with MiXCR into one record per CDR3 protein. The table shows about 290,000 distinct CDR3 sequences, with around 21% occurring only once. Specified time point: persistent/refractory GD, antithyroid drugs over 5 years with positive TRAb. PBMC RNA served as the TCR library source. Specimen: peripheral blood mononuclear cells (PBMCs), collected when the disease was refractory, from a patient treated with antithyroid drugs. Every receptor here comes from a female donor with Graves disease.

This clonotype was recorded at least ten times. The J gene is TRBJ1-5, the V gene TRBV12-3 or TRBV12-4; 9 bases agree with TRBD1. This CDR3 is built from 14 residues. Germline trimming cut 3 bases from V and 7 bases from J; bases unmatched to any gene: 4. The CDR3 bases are TGTGCCAGCAGTTTGACAGGGGGGGAACAGCCCCAGCATTTT. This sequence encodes CASSLTGGEQPQHF.

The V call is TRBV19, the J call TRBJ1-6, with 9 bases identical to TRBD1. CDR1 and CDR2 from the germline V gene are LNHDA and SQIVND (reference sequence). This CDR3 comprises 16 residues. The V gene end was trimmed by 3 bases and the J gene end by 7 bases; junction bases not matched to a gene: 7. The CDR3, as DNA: TGTGCCAGTAGTATCGGGACAGGGACGGGGAATTCACCCCTCCACTTT. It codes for CASSIGTGTGNSPLHF.

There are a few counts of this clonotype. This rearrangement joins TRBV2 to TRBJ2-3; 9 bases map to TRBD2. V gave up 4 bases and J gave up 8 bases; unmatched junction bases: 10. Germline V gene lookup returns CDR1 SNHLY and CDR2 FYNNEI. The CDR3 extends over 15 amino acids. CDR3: CASSAMAGGTGTQYF. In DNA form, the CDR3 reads TGTGCCAGCAGTGCAATGGCGGGAGGGACTGGTACGCAGTATTTT.

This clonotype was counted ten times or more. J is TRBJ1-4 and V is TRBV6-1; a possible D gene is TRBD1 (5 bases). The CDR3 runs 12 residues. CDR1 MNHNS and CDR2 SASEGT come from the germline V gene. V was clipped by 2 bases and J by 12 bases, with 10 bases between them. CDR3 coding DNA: TGTGCCAGCAGTGAATTAGCGGGGGAACTGTTTTTT. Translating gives CASSELAGELFF.

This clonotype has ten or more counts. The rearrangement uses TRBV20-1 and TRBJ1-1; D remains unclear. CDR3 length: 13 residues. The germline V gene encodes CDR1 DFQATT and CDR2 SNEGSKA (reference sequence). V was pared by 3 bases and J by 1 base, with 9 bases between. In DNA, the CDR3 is TGCAGTGCTAGCCTCGGTCCGAACACTGAAGCTTTCTTT. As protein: CSASLGPNTEAFF.

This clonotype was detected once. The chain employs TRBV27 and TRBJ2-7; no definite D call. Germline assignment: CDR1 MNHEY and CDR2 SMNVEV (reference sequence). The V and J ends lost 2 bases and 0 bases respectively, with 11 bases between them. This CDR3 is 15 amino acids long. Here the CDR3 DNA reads TGTGCCAGCAGTTTAGAGCACGGAGACTCCTACGAGCAGTACTTC. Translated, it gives CASSLEHGDSYEQYF.

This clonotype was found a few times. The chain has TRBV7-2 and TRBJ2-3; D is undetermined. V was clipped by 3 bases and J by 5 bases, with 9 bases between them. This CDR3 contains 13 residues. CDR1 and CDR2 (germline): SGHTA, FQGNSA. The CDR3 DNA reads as TGTGCCAGCAGCTTGGAGTTAGGAGATACGCAGTATTTT. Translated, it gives CASSLELGDTQYF.

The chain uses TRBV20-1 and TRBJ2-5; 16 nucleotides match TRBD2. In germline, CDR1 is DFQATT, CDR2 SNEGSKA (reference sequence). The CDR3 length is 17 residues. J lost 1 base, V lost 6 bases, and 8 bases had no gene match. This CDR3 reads CSAAGTSGRASQETQYF. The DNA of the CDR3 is TGCAGTGCCGCCGGGACTAGCGGGAGGGCCTCCCAAGAGACCCAGTACTTC.

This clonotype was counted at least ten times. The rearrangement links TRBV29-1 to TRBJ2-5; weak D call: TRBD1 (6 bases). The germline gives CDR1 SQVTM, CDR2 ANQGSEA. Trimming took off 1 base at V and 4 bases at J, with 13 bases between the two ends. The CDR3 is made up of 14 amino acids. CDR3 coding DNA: TGCAGCGTTGAAGTAACAGGGAGTGGAGAGACCCAGTACTTC. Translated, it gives CSVEVTGSGETQYF.

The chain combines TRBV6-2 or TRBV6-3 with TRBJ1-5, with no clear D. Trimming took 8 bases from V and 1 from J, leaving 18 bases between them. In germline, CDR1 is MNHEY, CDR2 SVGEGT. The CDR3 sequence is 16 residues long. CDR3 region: CASGQWFEESNQPQHF. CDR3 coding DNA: TGTGCCAGCGGCCAATGGTTCGAGGAAAGCAATCAGCCCCAGCATTTT.

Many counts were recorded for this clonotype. This CDR3 reads CSASGSGGNGYTF. CDR3 DNA sequence: TGCAGTGCTAGTGGTTCAGGGGGGAATGGCTACACCTTC. V gene TRBV20-1 combines with J gene TRBJ1-2, with 7 nucleotides matching TRBD1. Germline values: CDR1 DFQATT, CDR2 SNEGSKA (reference sequence). Trimming at V came to 3 bases and at J to 6 bases, leaving 7 bases not matched to a gene. This CDR3 spans 13 amino acids.

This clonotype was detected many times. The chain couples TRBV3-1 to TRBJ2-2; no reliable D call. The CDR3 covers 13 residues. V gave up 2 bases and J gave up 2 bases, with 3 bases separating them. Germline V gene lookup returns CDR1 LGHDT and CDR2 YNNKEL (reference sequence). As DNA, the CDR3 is TGTGCCAGCAGCCAACACAACACCGGGGAGCTGTTTTTT. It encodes CASSQHNTGELFF.

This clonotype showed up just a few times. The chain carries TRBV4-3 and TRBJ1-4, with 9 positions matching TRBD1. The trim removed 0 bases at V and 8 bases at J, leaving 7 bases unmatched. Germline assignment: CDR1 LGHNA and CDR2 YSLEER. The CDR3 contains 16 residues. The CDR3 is CASSQEGQGGKEKLFF. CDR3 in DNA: TGCGCCAGCAGCCAAGAGGGACAGGGAGGGAAAGAAAAACTGTTTTTT.

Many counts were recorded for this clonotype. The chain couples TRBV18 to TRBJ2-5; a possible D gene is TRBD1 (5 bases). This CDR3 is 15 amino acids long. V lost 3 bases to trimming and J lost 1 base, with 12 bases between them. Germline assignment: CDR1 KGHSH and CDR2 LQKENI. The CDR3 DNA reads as TGTGCCAGCTCACCTATTCAGGGTTTCCAAGAGACCCAGTACTTC. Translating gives CASSPIQGFQETQYF. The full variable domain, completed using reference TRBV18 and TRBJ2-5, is NAGVMQNPRHLVRRRGQEARLRCSPMKGHSHVYWYRQLPEEGLKFMVYLQKENIIDESGMPKERFSAEFPKEGPSILRIQQVVRGDSAAYFCASSPIQGFQETQYFGPGTRLLVL.

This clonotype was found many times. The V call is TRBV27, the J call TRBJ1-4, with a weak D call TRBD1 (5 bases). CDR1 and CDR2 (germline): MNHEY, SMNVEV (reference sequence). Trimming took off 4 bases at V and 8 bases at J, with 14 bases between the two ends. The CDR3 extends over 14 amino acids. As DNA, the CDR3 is TGTGCCAGCAGTTCGGGGGGAGGCGGGGAAAAACTGTTTTTT. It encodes CASSSGGGGEKLFF.